This TCR beta chain was recovered during a study of T-cell reconstitution after alpha-beta-depleted transplantation in children. Study-wide results and limits: About two months after transplant, alpha-beta T cells reportedly came from several hundred expanded graft clones.

Molecular barcoding with unique molecular identifiers was used for the TCRbeta library. TCRdb itself ran the PCR reads through MiXCR, one entry per CDR3 protein. This sample has about 200,000 distinct CDR3 sequences, with 7% to 9% found just once. This clonotype was seen many times. Its cognate antigen is unknown. The CDR3 spans 15 residues. The V end was cut by 0 bases, the J end by 6 bases, with 15 bases between. Germline V gene lookup returns CDR1 SQVTM and CDR2 ANQGSEA. Source: PBMCs, mostly from graft donor cells, taken 360 days after TCRalphabeta/CD19-depleted stem cell transplant. This sequence originates from a male patient aged 2 to 9 who had a stem cell transplant for acute myeloid leukemia, so the T cells may come from the graft donor. The chain joins TRBV29-1 to TRBJ2-1; D is unclear. DNA for the CDR3: TGCAGCGTTGAAGATCCACCCAACAACCTCAATGAGCAGTTCTTC. Translated: CSVEDPPNNLNEQFF.